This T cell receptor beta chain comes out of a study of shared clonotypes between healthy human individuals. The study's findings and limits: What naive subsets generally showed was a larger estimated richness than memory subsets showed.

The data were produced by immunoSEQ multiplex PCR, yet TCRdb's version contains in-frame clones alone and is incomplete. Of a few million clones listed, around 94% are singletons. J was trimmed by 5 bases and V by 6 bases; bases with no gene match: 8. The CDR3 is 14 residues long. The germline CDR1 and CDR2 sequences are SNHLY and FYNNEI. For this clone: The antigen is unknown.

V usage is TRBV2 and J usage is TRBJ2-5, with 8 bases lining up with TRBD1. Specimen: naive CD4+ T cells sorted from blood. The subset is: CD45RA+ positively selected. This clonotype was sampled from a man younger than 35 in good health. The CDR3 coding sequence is TGTGCCAGCAGAAATGGACAGGGCGGTGAGACCCAGTACTTC. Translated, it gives CASRNGQGGETQYF.